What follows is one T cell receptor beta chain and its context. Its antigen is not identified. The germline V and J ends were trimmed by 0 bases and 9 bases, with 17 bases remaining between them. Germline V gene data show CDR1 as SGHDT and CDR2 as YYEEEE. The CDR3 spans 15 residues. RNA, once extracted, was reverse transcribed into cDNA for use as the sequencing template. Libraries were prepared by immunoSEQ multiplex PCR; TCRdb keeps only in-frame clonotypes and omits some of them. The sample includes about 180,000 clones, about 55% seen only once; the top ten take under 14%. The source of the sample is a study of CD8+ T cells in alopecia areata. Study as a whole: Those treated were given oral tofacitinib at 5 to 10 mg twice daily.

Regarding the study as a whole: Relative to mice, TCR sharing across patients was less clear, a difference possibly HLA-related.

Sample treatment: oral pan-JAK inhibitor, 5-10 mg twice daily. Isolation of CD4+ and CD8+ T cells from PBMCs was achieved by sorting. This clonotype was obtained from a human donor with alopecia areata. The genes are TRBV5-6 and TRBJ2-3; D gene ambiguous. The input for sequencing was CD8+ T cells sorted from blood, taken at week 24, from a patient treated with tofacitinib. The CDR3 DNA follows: TGTGCCAGCAGCTTGGCCAATGGGCCCCAAGGAACGCAGTATTTT. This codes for CASSLANGPQGTQYF.